These 14 T cell receptor beta chains were sequenced from one sample in a study of neurological immune-mediated disorders. TCRdb re-called the 5' RACE reads through MiXCR, storing one row per CDR3 protein. The table has approximately 20,000 distinct CDR3 sequences, more than 2% seen once. The specimen was PBMCs. The receptors shown here come from a woman younger than 35 with multiple sclerosis.

This clonotype was counted many times. This rearrangement joins TRBV7-9 to TRBJ2-5; maybe TRBD1 (6 bases). V was shortened by 5 bases and J by 2 bases, with 12 bases between the two germline ends. The V gene's germline CDR1 is SEHNR and CDR2 FQNEAQ (reference sequence). There are 14 residues in the CDR3. The CDR3 protein is CASSLVGAQETQYF. The CDR3 DNA reads as TGTGCCAGCAGCCTAGTGGGGGCGCAAGAGACCCAGTACTTC.

About this clonotype itself: The CDR3 ends on some other residue instead of the conserved phenylalanine or tryptophan, so this is likely a read error. CDR3 amino acids: CASSGDAGKNIQYY. The CDR3 nucleotides are TGTGCCAGCAGCGGCGATGCCGGGAAGAACATTCAGTACTAC. This chain uses TRBV7-2 with TRBJ2-4, with a weak D call TRBD2 (5 bases). There are 14 residues in the CDR3. The germline V gene has CDR1 SGHTA and CDR2 FQGNSA. Trimming took off 5 bases at V and 7 bases at J, with 15 bases between the two ends.

This clonotype was counted ten times or more. The chain recombines TRBV15 with TRBJ2-1; no clear D. CDR1 and CDR2 from the germline V gene are LNHNV and YYDKDF (reference sequence). The CDR3 covers 12 residues. Trimming left V 0 bases short and J 9 bases short, with 6 bases between. CDR3 sequence reads: CATSRDRFEQFF. CDR3 sequence (DNA): TGTGCCACCAGCAGAGATCGATTTGAGCAGTTCTTC.

This clonotype was counted at least ten times. This sequence joins TRBV9 and TRBJ2-3, with a weak D call TRBD1 (6 bases). The V and J ends lost 3 bases and 6 bases respectively, with 11 bases between them. Germline-derived CDR1 and CDR2 are SGDLS and YYNGEE. The CDR3 loop spans 13 amino acids. CDR3 protein: CASSEIDRDTQYF. CDR3 nucleotide sequence: TGTGCCAGCAGCGAAATTGACAGGGATACGCAGTATTTT.

V and J are TRBV11-3 and TRBJ2-5; the D gene is possibly TRBD1 (5 bases). CDR1 and CDR2 (germline): SGHNT, YENEEA. The CDR3 runs to 11 residues. V dropped 6 bases and J dropped 7 bases, with 9 bases sitting between them. CDR3 amino acids: CASRMQGTQYF. CDR3 DNA: TGTGCCAGCAGAATGCAGGGGACCCAGTACTTC. Full variable domain (rest looked up from reference TRBV11-3 and TRBJ2-5): EAGVVQSPRYKIIEKKQPVAFWCNPISGHNTLYWYLQNLGQGPELLIRYENEEAVDDSQLPKDRFSAERLKGVDSTLKIQPAELGDSAVYLCASRMQGTQYFGPGTRLLVL.

The sample holds many counts of this clonotype. The rearrangement uses TRBV20-1 and TRBJ1-6; the D is unclear. V lost 1 base to trimming and J lost 10 bases, with 14 bases between them. This CDR3 comprises 14 residues. CDR1 is DFQATT, CDR2 SNEGSKA, per germline (reference sequence). For the CDR3, the DNA is TGCAGTGCTAGAGTCACGACGCCTGGGTCACCCCTCCACTTT. Its protein is CSARVTTPGSPLHF.

This clonotype occurred many times. The CDR3 protein is CASSGRDRKQETQYF. The DNA for the CDR3 is TGTGCCAGCAGCGGCCGGGACAGAAAACAAGAGACCCAGTACTTC. This chain uses TRBV7-2 with TRBJ2-5; 7 bases map to TRBD1. The CDR3 spans 15 residues. Germline V gives CDR1 SGHTA, CDR2 FQGNSA. The junction had 8 bases not matched to a gene; V was cut back by 5 bases and J by 2 bases.

This clonotype was seen many times. The genes are TRBV9 and TRBJ2-1; weak D call: TRBD2 (5 bases). The germline V gene encodes CDR1 SGDLS and CDR2 YYNGEE. The CDR3 contains 15 residues. With 3 bases removed from V and 1 base from J, the gap between germline ends came to 11 bases. CDR3 region: CASSAREGSYNEQFF. The CDR3 nucleotides read TGTGCCAGCAGCGCCCGGGAAGGGTCCTACAATGAGCAGTTCTTC.

This clonotype was detected many times. This chain uses TRBV7-2 with TRBJ2-3, with D perhaps TRBD2 (5 bases). Trimming pared 5 bases from V and 2 bases from J, leaving 11 bases between. The CDR3 runs to 14 residues. Germline CDR1 is SGHTA and CDR2 is FQGNSA. CDR3: CASSVDSSTDTQYF. The CDR3 region has the DNA TGTGCCAGCAGCGTGGACTCGTCCACAGATACGCAGTATTTT.

The sample holds many counts of this clonotype. This rearrangement joins TRBV5-1 to TRBJ2-7; D gene unclear. Germline V lookup: CDR1 SGHRS, CDR2 YFSETQ. This CDR3 spans 11 amino acids. V was cut by 0 bases and J by 5 bases, with 3 bases left in between. The CDR3 spells CASSLGDEQYF. The CDR3 DNA sequence: TGCGCCAGCAGCTTGGGTGACGAGCAGTACTTC.

This clonotype has ten or more counts. CDR3 sequence: CASSTRQGALEQFF. In DNA, the CDR3 is TGTGCCAGCAGCACACGACAGGGGGCTCTTGAGCAGTTCTTC. This chain joins TRBV7-9 and TRBJ2-1; TRBD1 matches 10 bases. Germline CDR1 and CDR2: SEHNR and FQNEAQ (reference sequence). This CDR3 contains 14 residues. V shed 5 bases and J 9 bases; nucleotides not matched to a gene: 7.

This clonotype has at least ten counts. The J gene is TRBJ1-1, the V gene TRBV10-3; tentative D call: TRBD1 (5 bases). There are 16 residues in the CDR3. V dropped 3 bases and J dropped 7 bases, with 21 bases sitting between them. From germline, CDR1 is ENHRY and CDR2 SYGVKD. The CDR3 is CAISEGYKKGNHEAFF. CDR3 bases: TGTGCCATCAGTGAAGGGTACAAAAAGGGGAATCATGAAGCTTTCTTT.

This clonotype counts as medium-sized (0.01 to 0.1%). The rearrangement uses TRBV27 and TRBJ1-2; D remains unclear. V was cut by 8 bases and J by 6 bases, with 16 bases left in between. The CDR3 contains 13 residues. Germline V gives CDR1 MNHEY, CDR2 SMNVEV (reference sequence). CDR3 sequence reads: CASGDRGVHGYTF. As DNA, the CDR3 is TGTGCCAGCGGGGATCGCGGGGTCCATGGCTACACCTTC.

This clonotype was recorded at least ten times. The chain employs TRBV10-3 and TRBJ1-2; 9 nucleotides agree with TRBD1. The germline gives CDR1 ENHRY, CDR2 SYGVKD. The V gene end was trimmed by 6 bases and the J gene end by 6 bases; junction bases not matched to a gene: 8. This CDR3 has 14 amino acids. For the CDR3, the DNA is TGTGCCATCAGAAGGGACAGGGTCTCCAATGGCTACACCTTC. This gives the protein CAIRRDRVSNGYTF.